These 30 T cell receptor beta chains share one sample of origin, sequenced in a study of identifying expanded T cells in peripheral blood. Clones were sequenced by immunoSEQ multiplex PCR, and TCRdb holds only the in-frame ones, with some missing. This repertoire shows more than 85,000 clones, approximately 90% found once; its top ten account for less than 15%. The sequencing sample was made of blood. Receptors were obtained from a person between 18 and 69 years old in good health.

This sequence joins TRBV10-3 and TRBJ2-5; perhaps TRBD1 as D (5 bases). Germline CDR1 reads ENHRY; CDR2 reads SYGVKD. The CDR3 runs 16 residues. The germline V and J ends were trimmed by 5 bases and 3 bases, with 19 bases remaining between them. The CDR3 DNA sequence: TGTGCCATCAGTTCTTCTATCGGACACCCAAAAGAGACCCAGTACTTC. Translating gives CAISSSIGHPKETQYF.

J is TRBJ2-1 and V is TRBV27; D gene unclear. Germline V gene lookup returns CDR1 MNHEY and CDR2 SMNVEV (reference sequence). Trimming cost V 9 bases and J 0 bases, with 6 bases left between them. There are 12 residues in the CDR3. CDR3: CASKASYNEQFF. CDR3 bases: TGTGCCAGTAAGGCCTCCTACAATGAGCAGTTCTTC.

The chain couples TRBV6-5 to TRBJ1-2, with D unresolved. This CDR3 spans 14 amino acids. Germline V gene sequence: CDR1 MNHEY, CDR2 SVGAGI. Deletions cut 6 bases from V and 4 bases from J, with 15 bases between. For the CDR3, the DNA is TGTGCCAGCAGCTCAGAGGCAGGCCTCTATGGCTACACCTTC. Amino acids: CASSSEAGLYGYTF.

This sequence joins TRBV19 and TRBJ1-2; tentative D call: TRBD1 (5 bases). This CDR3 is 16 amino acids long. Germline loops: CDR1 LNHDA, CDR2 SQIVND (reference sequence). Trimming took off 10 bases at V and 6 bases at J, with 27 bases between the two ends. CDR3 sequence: CATVGQAWVGFDGYTF. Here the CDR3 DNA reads TGTGCCACTGTTGGACAAGCCTGGGTCGGGTTTGATGGCTACACCTTC.

In DNA, the CDR3 is TGCGCCAGCAGCTTGGATACAGGGGAGGTAAACGAGCAGTACTTC. Translated, it gives CASSLDTGEVNEQYF. This rearrangement joins TRBV5-1 to TRBJ2-7; TRBD1 might be the D (7 bases). The germline V gene has CDR1 SGHRS and CDR2 YFSETQ. Trimming left V 0 bases short and J 5 bases short, with 15 bases between. The CDR3 is made up of 15 amino acids.

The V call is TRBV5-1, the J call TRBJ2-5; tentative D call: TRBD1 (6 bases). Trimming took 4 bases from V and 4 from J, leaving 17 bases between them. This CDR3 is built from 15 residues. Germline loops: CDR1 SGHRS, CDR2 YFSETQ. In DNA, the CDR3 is TGCGCCAGCAGCCCTCAGGGGCCCACGGGAGAGACCCAGTACTTC. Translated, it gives CASSPQGPTGETQYF.

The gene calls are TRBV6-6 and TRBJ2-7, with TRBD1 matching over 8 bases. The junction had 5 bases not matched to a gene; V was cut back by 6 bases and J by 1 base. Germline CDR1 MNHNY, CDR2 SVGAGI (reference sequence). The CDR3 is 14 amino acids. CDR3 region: CASSQDRVSYEQYF. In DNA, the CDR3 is TGTGCCAGCAGCCAGGACAGGGTTTCCTACGAGCAGTACTTC.

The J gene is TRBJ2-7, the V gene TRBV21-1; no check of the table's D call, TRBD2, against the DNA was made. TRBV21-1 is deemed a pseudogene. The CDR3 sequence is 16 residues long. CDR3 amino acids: CASSKVGGERAYEQYF. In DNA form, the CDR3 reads TGTGCCAGCAGCAAAGTAGGGGGGGAGAGGGCCTACGAGCAGTACTTC.

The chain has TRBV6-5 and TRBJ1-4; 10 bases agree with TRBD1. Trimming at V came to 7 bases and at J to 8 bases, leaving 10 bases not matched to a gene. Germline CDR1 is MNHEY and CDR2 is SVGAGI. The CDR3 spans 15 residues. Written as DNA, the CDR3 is TGTGCCAGCACCCATTGGACAGGGGGGAACGAAAAACTGTTTTTT. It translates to CASTHWTGGNEKLFF.

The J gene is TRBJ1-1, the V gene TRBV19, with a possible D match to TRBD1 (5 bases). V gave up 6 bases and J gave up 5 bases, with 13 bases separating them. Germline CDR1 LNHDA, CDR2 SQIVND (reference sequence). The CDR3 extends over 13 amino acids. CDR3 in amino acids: CASSRAKGTEAFF. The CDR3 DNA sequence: TGTGCCAGTAGCAGGGCCAAAGGGACTGAAGCTTTCTTT. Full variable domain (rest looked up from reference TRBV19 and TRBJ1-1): DGGITQSPKYLFRKEGQNVTLSCEQNLNHDAMYWYRQDPGQGLRLIYYSQIVNDFQKGDIAEGYSVSREKKESFPLTVTSAQKNPTAFYLCASSRAKGTEAFFGQGTRLTVV.

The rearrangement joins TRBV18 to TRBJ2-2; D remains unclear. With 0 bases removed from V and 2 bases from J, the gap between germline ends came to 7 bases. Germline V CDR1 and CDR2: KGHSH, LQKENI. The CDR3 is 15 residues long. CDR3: CASSPPGPNTGELFF. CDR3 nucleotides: TGTGCCAGCTCACCACCGGGTCCTAACACCGGGGAGCTGTTTTTT.

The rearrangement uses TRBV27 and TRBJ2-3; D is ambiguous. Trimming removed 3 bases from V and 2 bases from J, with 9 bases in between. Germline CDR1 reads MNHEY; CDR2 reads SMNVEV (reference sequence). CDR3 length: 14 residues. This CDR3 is CASSLVAATDTQYF. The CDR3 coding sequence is TGTGCCAGCAGTTTGGTAGCCGCCACAGATACGCAGTATTTT.

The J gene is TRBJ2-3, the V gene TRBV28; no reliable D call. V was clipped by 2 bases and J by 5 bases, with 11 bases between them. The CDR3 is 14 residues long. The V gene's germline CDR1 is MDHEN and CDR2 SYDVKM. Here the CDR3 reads CASSLDIFGDTQYF. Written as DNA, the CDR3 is TGTGCCAGCAGTTTAGACATCTTCGGAGATACGCAGTATTTT.

The CDR3 region has the DNA TGCGCCAGCAGCTCAACCGGCCTGAACACTGAAGCTTTCTTT. Protein product: CASSSTGLNTEAFF. The chain has TRBV5-1 and TRBJ1-1; unclear D gene. Trimming removed 3 bases from V and 0 bases from J, with 9 bases in between. The CDR3 totals 14 residues. From germline, CDR1 is SGHRS and CDR2 YFSETQ. The variable domain in full, completed from reference TRBV5-1 and TRBJ1-1, reads KAGVTQTPRYLIKTRGQQVTLSCSPISGHRSVSWYQQTPGQGLQFLFEYFSETQRNKGNFPGRFSGRQFSNSRSEMNVSTLELGDSALYLCASSSTGLNTEAFFGQGTRLTVV.

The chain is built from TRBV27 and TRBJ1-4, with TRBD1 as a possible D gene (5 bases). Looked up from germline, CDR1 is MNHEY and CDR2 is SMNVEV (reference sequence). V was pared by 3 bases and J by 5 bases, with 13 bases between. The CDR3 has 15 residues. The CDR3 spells CASSFVGDANEKLFF. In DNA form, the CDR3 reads TGTGCCAGCAGTTTCGTAGGGGATGCAAATGAAAAACTGTTTTTT.

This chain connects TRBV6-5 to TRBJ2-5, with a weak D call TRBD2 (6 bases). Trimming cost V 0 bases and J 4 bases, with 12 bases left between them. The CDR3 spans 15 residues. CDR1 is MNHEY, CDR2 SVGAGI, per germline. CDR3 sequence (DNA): TGTGCCAGCAGTTACTCGGCGGGAATAGTAGAGACCCAGTACTTC. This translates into CASSYSAGIVETQYF.

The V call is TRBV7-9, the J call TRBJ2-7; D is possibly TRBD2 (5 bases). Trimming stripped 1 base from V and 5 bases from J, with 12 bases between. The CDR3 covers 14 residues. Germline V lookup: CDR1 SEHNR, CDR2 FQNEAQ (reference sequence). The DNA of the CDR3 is TGTGCCAGCAGCTTAGATTTTACGGGGAACGAGCAGTACTTC. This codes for CASSLDFTGNEQYF.

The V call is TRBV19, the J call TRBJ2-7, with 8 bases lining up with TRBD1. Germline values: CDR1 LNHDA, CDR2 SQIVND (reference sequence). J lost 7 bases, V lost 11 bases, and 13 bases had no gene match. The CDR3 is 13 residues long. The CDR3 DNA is TGTGCCTCATCCTCGGACAGGGTACGGGAGCAGTACTTC. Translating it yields CASSSDRVREQYF.

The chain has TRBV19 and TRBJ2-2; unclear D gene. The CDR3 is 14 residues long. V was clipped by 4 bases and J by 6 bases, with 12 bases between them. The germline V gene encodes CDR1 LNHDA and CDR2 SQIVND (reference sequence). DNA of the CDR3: TGTGCCAGTAGTAACCGGGTCTGGTCCGGGGAGCTGTTTTTT. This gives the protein CASSNRVWSGELFF.

The CDR3 DNA follows: TGCAGCGTTGGAATAGGACAGGGAAATTCACCCCTCCACTTT. Protein: CSVGIGQGNSPLHF. The V gene is TRBV29-1, the J gene TRBJ1-6; TRBD1 agrees at 8 bases. This CDR3 comprises 14 residues. The germline V gene encodes CDR1 SQVTM and CDR2 ANQGSEA. V was pared by 4 bases and J by 7 bases, with 6 bases of the junction left unmatched.

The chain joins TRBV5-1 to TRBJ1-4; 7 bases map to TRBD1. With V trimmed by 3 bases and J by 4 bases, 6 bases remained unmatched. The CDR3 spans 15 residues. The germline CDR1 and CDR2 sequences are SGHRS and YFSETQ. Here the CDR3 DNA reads TGCGCCAGCAGCTCGGCGGGACAGTTTAATGAAAAACTGTTTTTT. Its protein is CASSSAGQFNEKLFF.

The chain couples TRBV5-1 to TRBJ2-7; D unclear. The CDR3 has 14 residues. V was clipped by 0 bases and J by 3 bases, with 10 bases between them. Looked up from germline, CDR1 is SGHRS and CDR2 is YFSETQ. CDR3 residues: CASSLGAPYYEQYF. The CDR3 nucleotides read TGCGCCAGCAGCTTGGGGGCCCCGTACTACGAGCAGTACTTC.

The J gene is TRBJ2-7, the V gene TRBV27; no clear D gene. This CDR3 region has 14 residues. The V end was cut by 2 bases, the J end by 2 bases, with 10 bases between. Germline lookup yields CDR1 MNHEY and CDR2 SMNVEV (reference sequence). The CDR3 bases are TGTGCCAGCAGTTTACGGCCGCAGACCTACGAGCAGTACTTC. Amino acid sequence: CASSLRPQTYEQYF.

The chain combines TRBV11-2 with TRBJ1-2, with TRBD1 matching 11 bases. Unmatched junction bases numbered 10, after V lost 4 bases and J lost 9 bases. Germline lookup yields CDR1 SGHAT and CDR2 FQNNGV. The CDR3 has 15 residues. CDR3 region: CASSYTAGQGARYTF. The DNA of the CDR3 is TGTGCCAGCAGCTACACCGCAGGACAGGGGGCACGCTACACCTTC.

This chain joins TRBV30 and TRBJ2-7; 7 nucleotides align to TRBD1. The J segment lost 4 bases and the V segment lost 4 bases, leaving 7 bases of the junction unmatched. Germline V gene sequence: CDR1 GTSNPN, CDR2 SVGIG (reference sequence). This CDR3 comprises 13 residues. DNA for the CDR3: TGTGCCTGGAACCGGGACAGACTTTACGAGCAGTACTTC. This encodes CAWNRDRLYEQYF.

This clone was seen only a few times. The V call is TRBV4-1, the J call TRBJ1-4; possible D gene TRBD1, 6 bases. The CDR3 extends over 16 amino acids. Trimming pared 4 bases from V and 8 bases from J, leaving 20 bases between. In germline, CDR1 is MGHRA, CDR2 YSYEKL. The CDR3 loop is CASSRANPGEGEKLFF. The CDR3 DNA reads TGCGCCAGCAGCCGCGCCAATCCAGGGGAAGGCGAAAAACTGTTTTTT.

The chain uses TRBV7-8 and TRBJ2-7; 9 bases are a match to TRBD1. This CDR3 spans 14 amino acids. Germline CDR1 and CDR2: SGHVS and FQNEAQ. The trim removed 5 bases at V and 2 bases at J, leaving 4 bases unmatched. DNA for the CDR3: TGTGCCAGCAGCACAGGGACAGGGCCCTACGAGCAGTACTTC. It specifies CASSTGTGPYEQYF.

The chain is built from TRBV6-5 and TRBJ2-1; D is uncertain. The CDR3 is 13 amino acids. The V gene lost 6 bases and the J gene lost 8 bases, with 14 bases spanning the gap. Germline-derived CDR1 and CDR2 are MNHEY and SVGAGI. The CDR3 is CASSRPPTDEQFF. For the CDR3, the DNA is TGTGCCAGCAGCCGACCGCCTACGGATGAGCAGTTCTTC.

The CDR3 is CASSLGRTYEQYF. DNA for the CDR3: TGTGCCAGCAGCTTAGGGAGAACCTACGAGCAGTACTTC. The rearrangement links TRBV7-7 to TRBJ2-7; the D is unclear. CDR1 and CDR2 from the germline V gene are SSHAT and FNYEAQ (reference sequence). This CDR3 is 13 amino acids long. The V end was cut by 1 base, the J end by 2 bases, with 6 bases between.

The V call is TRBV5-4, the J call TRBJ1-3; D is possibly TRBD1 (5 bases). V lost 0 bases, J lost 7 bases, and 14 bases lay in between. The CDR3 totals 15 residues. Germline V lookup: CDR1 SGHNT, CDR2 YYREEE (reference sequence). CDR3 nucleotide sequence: TGTGCCAGCAGCTTGGGACAGTCCCCTTGGAACACCATATATTTT. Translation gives CASSLGQSPWNTIYF.